The clone carrying this T cell receptor (beta chain) occurred many times. The data stem from a study of neurological immune-mediated disorders. The V and J ends lost 0 bases and 8 bases, in that order; junction bases with no gene match: 6. The CDR3 length is 15 residues. Germline-derived CDR1 and CDR2 are MDHEN and SYDVKM. Via MiXCR, TCRdb re-called the 5' RACE reads, giving one row per CDR3 protein. The sample contains fewer than 90,000 distinct CDR3 sequences, roughly 10% of which appear only once. Time point denoted: longitudinal time-point 1 (baseline). The origin of this receptor is a man aged 30 to 39 in good health. The chain combines TRBV28 with TRBJ2-1, with 8 bases that match TRBD2. Sample: PBMCs. The CDR3 reads CASSLWASGRDEQFF. CDR3 DNA sequence: TGTGCCAGCAGTTTATGGGCTAGCGGGCGGGATGAGCAGTTCTTC.